This T cell receptor (beta chain) was captured in a study of blood T cell repertoires in COVID-19. Here immunoSEQ multiplex PCR was the method, and the copy in TCRdb shows in-frame clones only, minus some. The repertoire consists of about 150,000 clones, with 80% occurring once and the leading ten covering 0.5% to 0.65%. The ends lost 1 base at V and 2 bases at J; junction bases unmatched: 4. Germline V gene lookup returns CDR1 SEHNR and CDR2 FQNEAQ (reference sequence). The CDR3 consists of 15 residues. The TCR sequence derives from a man aged 55 to 70 with acute or convalescent COVID-19. The chain recombines TRBV7-9 with TRBJ1-2; 7 nucleotides agree with TRBD1. Sequencing was performed on peripheral blood. Here the CDR3 reads CASSLDGGGNYGYTF. CDR3 bases: TGTGCCAGCAGCTTAGACGGAGGGGGCAACTATGGCTACACCTTC.